This T cell receptor beta chain was profiled in a study of blood T cell repertoires in COVID-19. Study at large: COVID-19 samples, acute and convalescent, were from the United States, Italy and Spain.

The CDR3 is 15 amino acids. V lost 0 bases and J 5 bases, leaving 13 bases between the germline ends. The V gene's germline CDR1 is SGHDN and CDR2 FVKESK. Under the authors' procedure: Reference gene primer amplification in the assay estimated nucleated cell counts. Sequencing used immunoSEQ multiplex PCR; TCRdb keeps in-frame clones, though not all of them. For V, J and clone size, that table is used; D and trimming come from the DNA. Counted here are 300,000 to 400,000 clones, 88% occurring once; the ten biggest clones make up approximately 0.96%. This clone was seen more than once but under ten times.

Specimen: PBMCs or T cells enriched from blood (not recorded which). The J gene is TRBJ1-1, the V gene TRBV14; D unclear. This TCR derives from a woman aged 25 to 45 with acute COVID-19. CDR3 DNA: TGTGCCAGCAGCCAAGAGCCGGGGAGGTGGACTGAAGCTTTCTTT. This sequence encodes CASSQEPGRWTEAFF.